These T cell receptor beta chains were read from a single sample in a study of post-analysis software for immune sequencing data. TCRdb re-called the PCR reads with MiXCR, one entry per CDR3 protein. The sample has about 770,000 distinct CDR3 sequences; around 42% are singletons. The material sequenced was blood. These receptors all come from a girl aged 10 to 17 with multiple sclerosis. Each CDR3 is given with its conserved first and last residue.

TRBV9	TRBJ2-1	14	CASSTGLASNEQFF
TRBV18	TRBJ2-5	13	CASSPPRKETQYF
TRBV20-1	TRBJ1-1	11	CSAHLVTEAFF
TRBV7-9	TRBJ2-7	15	CASSLEGQATYEQYF
TRBV4-2	TRBJ2-3	15	CASSQEGPGPDTQYF
TRBV6-1	TRBJ1-2	14	CASSADRGHGGYTF
TRBV13	TRBJ2-3	15	CASRTPGQGTDTRYF
TRBV6-5	TRBJ2-1	13	CASSEAPVYEQFF
TRBV27	TRBJ1-4	20	CASSAQGEGGGLATNEKLFF
TRBV4-2	TRBJ2-3	12	CASSGSTDTRYF
TRBV7-8	TRBJ2-7	14	CASSLPGEIYEQYF
TRBV12-3/TRBV12-4	TRBJ1-2	11	CASSFRLDYTF
TRBV5-1	TRBJ2-7	14	CASTASGSSYEQYF